Listed below are T cell receptor beta chains from one sample, sequenced in a study of T cells in Graves' hyperthyroidism and ophthalmopathy. TCRdb re-derived calls from the multiplex PCR reads in MiXCR, one entry per CDR3 protein. The table includes 340,000 or so distinct CDR3 sequences, about 21% detected once. The sample was blood. All receptors come from a woman between 50 and 59 years old with Graves' hyperthyroidism. The CDR3 runs from the conserved cysteine through the conserved F or W. Each record gives: CDR3 protein, CDR3 DNA, V gene, D gene, J gene, CDR3 length, clone size. The D gene is left open where the match is weak. Some rows have no size entry. The others give once, few or many, or a class for an expanded clone.

CASSSSGQGNTEAFF TGCGCCAGCAGCTCGAGTGGGCAGGGTAACACTGAAGCTTTCTTT TRBV5-1 . TRBJ1-1 15 many
CASSLAGAGDTQYF TGCGCCAGCAGCTTGGCAGGAGCGGGAGATACGCAGTATTTT TRBV5-1 . TRBJ2-3 14 many
CATSSRDSGSNTEAFF TGTGCCACGAGCAGCCGGGACAGCGGGTCGAACACTGAAGCTTTCTTT TRBV7-8 TRBD1 TRBJ1-1 16 many
CSARDRGRLYF TGCAGTGCTAGAGACAGGGGAAGGCTGTATTTT TRBV20-1 . TRBJ2-3 11 few
CSAPGLAEQETQYF TGCAGTGCCCCTGGACTAGCGGAACAAGAGACCCAGTACTTC TRBV20-1 TRBD2 TRBJ2-5 14 many
CASRDRARNEQFF TGTGCCAGCCGGGACAGGGCCAGGAATGAGCAGTTCTTC TRBV7-2 TRBD1 TRBJ2-1 13 many
CASSRGAGAFLVVAWNEQYF TGTGCCAGCAGCCGAGGGGCAGGGGCATTCCTAGTGGTGGCGTGGAACGAGCAGTACTTC TRBV2 . TRBJ2-7 20 .
CASRPTSGRAREQYF TGTGCCAGCAGGCCCACTAGCGGGAGAGCTCGGGAGCAGTACTTC TRBV6-2/TRBV6-3 TRBD2 TRBJ2-7 15 many
CASSKWQVHGYTF TGTGCCAGCAGTAAATGGCAGGTTCATGGCTACACCTTC TRBV11-1 . TRBJ1-2 13 .
CASSPPGRETQYF TGTGCCAGCTCACCTCCAGGGCGGGAGACCCAGTACTTC TRBV18 . TRBJ2-5 13 many
CASRWTDGPYEQYF TGTGCCAGCAGGTGGACCGACGGGCCCTACGAGCAGTACTTC TRBV6-5 . TRBJ2-7 14 .
CASSAPTSGNRETQYF TGTGCCAGCAGTGCCCCGACTAGCGGGAATCGAGAGACCCAGTACTTC TRBV25-1 TRBD2 TRBJ2-5 16 many
CASSRLGQSNSPLHF TGTGCCAGCAGCCGACTGGGACAGTCAAATTCACCCCTCCACTTT TRBV7-8 TRBD1 TRBJ1-6 15 many
CSARDRRGTVETQYF TGCAGTGCTAGAGATAGGCGGGGGACGGTAGAGACCCAGTACTTC TRBV20-1 TRBD2 TRBJ2-5 15 many
CASSQGGKVPDTQYF TGTGCCAGCAGCCAAGGCGGAAAAGTCCCAGATACGCAGTATTTT TRBV4-2 . TRBJ2-3 15 .
CASRRGYSYEQYF TGTGCCAGCAGGAGGGGATACTCCTACGAGCAGTACTTC TRBV6-1 . TRBJ2-7 13 many
CASTQGPTSYEQYF TGTGCCAGTACACAGGGGCCAACATCCTACGAGCAGTACTTC TRBV19 TRBD1 TRBJ2-7 14 few
CASSQFTQTATNEKLFF TGTGCCAGCAGCCAATTTACCCAGACAGCAACTAATGAAAAACTGTTTTTT TRBV7-6 . TRBJ1-4 17 few
CASSLRGVSYNEQFF TGTGCCAGCAGCTTAAGGGGGGTATCCTACAATGAGCAGTTCTTC TRBV7-3 . TRBJ2-1 15 .
CASSLAGEAFF TGCGCCAGCAGCTTGGCAGGGGAAGCTTTCTTT TRBV5-1 . TRBJ1-1 11 few
CASRGPRHGYTF TGTGCCAGCAGGGGGCCGAGGCATGGCTACACCTTC TRBV28 . TRBJ1-2 12 .
CAWSGQGARGNQPQHF TGTGCCTGGAGTGGCCAGGGGGCCCGTGGCAATCAGCCCCAGCATTTT TRBV30 TRBD1 TRBJ1-5 16 many
CSVGQGANYGYTF TGCAGCGTGGGACAGGGAGCTAACTATGGCTACACCTTC TRBV29-1 TRBD1 TRBJ1-2 13 few
CASSFSNGQGTFF TGTGCCAGCAGCTTCAGCAACGGACAGGGAACTTTCTTT TRBV11-2 TRBD1 TRBJ1-1 13 many
CASSSGTSGSLYEQYF TGTGCCAGCAGTTCCGGGACTAGCGGGAGTTTGTACGAGCAGTACTTC TRBV6-2/TRBV6-3 TRBD2 TRBJ2-7 16 many
CASSFNNRDTTYEQYF TGTGCCAGCAGCTTTAACAACCGGGACACAACCTACGAGCAGTACTTC TRBV7-3 . TRBJ2-7 16 .
CSASRQGTEAFF TGCAGTGCTTCTAGACAGGGCACTGAAGCTTTCTTT TRBV20-1 TRBD1 TRBJ1-1 12 many
CASSQDNRYQPQHF TGCGCCAGCAGCCAAGATAACAGGTACCAGCCCCAGCATTTT TRBV4-1 . TRBJ1-5 14 once
CASSPRGRNYGYTF TGTGCCAGCTCACCAAGGGGGAGGAACTATGGCTACACCTTC TRBV18 . TRBJ1-2 14 many
CASRTSGITDTQYF TGTGCCAGCCGGACTAGCGGGATCACAGATACGCAGTATTTT TRBV3-1 TRBD2 TRBJ2-3 14 .
CASRGGKSTDTQYF TGTGCCAGCCGGGGGGGAAAGTCGACAGATACGCAGTATTTT TRBV6-1 TRBD2 TRBJ2-3 14 many
CASSQALASGSYEQYF TGTGCCAGCAGCCAAGCGTTGGCTAGCGGCTCCTACGAGCAGTACTTC TRBV3-1 TRBD2 TRBJ2-7 16 many